This is a list of T cell receptor beta chains from one sample in a study of T cells after yellow fever vaccination. TCRdb reanalysed the 5' RACE reads using MiXCR and keeps one entry per CDR3 protein. The table lists under 600,000 distinct CDR3 sequences, approximately 15% of them singletons. The sequencing here drew on PBMCs, taken on the day of the yellow fever booster vaccination. These receptors came from a man younger than 45 who received the YFV17D yellow fever vaccine. CDR3s include the opening cysteine and the closing phenylalanine or tryptophan. D genes are given only for firm matches. Rows give clone size only sometimes, using once, few, many, or a class for an expanded clone.

D	J	size	V	CDR3	DNA
-	TRBJ2-7	-	TRBV29-1	CSVGTSNYEQYF	TGCAGCGTTGGAACTTCTAACTACGAGCAGTACTTC
-	TRBJ2-2	-	TRBV7-3	CASSLTPQSGELFF	TGTGCCAGCAGCTTAACCCCCCAGTCCGGGGAGCTGTTTTTT
TRBD1	TRBJ2-7	many	TRBV6-5	CASRFRDRGTYEQYF	TGTGCCAGCAGGTTCCGGGACAGGGGGACCTACGAGCAGTACTTC
TRBD2	TRBJ2-1	-	TRBV4-1	CASSQSSGSGGNEQFF	TGCGCCAGCAGCCAATCCAGCGGGAGTGGAGGCAATGAGCAGTTCTTC
TRBD2	TRBJ2-1	few	TRBV7-2	CASSPERTSFYEQFF	TGTGCCAGCAGTCCAGAACGGACTAGTTTTTATGAGCAGTTCTTC
-	TRBJ2-3	few	TRBV7-3	CASSPVPRDTQYF	TGTGCCAGCAGCCCCGTCCCCAGAGATACGCAGTATTTT
-	TRBJ2-3	-	TRBV12-3/TRBV12-4	CASSLFGGGDTQYF	TGTGCCAGCAGTTTATTTGGTGGGGGAGATACGCAGTATTTT
-	TRBJ2-1	few	TRBV7-3	CASSGDGSGNEQFF	TGTGCCAGCAGCGGAGACGGGAGTGGCAATGAGCAGTTCTTC
TRBD1	TRBJ1-5	few	TRBV20-1	CSARRGDRARNSNQPQHF	TGCAGTGCCCGGCGTGGGGACAGGGCCAGGAATAGCAATCAGCCCCAGCATTTT
TRBD1	TRBJ2-7	-	TRBV3-1	CASSHSPGQGRYEQYF	TGTGCCAGCAGCCATTCCCCGGGACAGGGGCGCTACGAGCAGTACTTC
-	TRBJ2-7	-	TRBV12-3/TRBV12-4	CASSPGPSALEQYF	TGTGCCAGCAGTCCGGGACCCTCGGCCCTCGAGCAGTACTTC
-	TRBJ2-7	-	TRBV12-3/TRBV12-4	CASNLRGIGSYEQYF	TGTGCCAGCAATTTGCGCGGGATTGGATCCTACGAGCAGTACTTC
TRBD2	TRBJ2-1	few	TRBV5-6	CASSPRTSGRRNNEQFF	TGTGCCAGCAGCCCAAGGACTAGCGGGAGGCGAAACAATGAGCAGTTCTTC
-	TRBJ2-1	few	TRBV11-2	CASSLTKSSYNEQFF	TGTGCCAGCAGTCTGACTAAGAGCTCCTACAATGAGCAGTTCTTC
TRBD2	TRBJ2-7	few	TRBV20-1	CSASRPLAGMTYEQYF	TGCAGTGCTAGTCGGCCGTTAGCGGGGATGACCTACGAGCAGTACTTC
-	TRBJ2-7	-	TRBV9	CASSVASGYTYEQYF	TGTGCCAGCAGCGTAGCATCGGGATATACCTACGAGCAGTACTTC
TRBD2	TRBJ2-3	few	TRBV5-6	CASSLTLAGGPDTQYF	TGTGCCAGCAGCTTGACTCTAGCGGGAGGCCCAGATACGCAGTATTTT
TRBD1	TRBJ2-7	-	TRBV6-1	CASRARGTGGDYEQYF	TGTGCCAGCAGGGCCCGCGGGACAGGGGGCGATTACGAGCAGTACTTC
TRBD1	TRBJ2-7	few	TRBV28	CASSPWTGGTYEQYF	TGTGCCAGCAGCCCATGGACAGGGGGGACCTACGAGCAGTACTTC
-	TRBJ2-7	-	TRBV5-6	CASSLGSGQGRFEQYF	TGTGCCAGCAGCTTGGGATCAGGACAAGGAAGATTCGAGCAGTACTTC